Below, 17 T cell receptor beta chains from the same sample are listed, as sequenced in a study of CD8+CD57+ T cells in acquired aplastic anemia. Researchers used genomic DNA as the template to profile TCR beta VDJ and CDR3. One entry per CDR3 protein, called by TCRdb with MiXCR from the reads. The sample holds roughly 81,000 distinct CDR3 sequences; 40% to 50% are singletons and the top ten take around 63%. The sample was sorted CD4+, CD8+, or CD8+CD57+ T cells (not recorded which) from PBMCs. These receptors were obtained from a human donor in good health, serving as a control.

Here the CDR3 reads CSARDLVQGTFYEQYF. CDR3 DNA sequence: TGCAGTGCTAGAGATCTGGTACAGGGAACCTTCTACGAGCAGTACTTC. This chain links TRBV20-1 with TRBJ2-7; perhaps TRBD1 as D (6 bases). The CDR3 has 16 amino acids. V was clipped by 0 bases and J by 3 bases, with 18 bases between them. Per germline, CDR1 DFQATT and CDR2 SNEGSKA (reference sequence).

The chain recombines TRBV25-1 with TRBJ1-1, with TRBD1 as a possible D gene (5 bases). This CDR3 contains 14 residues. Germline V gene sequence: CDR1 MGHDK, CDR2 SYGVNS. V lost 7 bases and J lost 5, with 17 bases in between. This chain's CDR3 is CASTLQGTGTEAFF. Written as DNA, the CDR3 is TGTGCCAGCACCCTACAAGGGACCGGAACTGAAGCTTTCTTT.

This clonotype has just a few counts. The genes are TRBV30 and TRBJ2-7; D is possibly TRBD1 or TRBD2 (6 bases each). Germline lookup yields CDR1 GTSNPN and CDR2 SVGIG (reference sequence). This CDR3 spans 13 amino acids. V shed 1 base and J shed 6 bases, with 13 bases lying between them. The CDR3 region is CAWSEGGLGEQYF. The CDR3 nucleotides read TGTGCCTGGAGTGAGGGGGGCCTCGGCGAGCAGTACTTC.

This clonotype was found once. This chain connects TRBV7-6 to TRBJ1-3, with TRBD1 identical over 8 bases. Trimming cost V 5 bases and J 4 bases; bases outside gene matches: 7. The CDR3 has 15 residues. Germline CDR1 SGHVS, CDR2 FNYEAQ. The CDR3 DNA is TGTGCCAGCAGCCCCAGGGGGCGCGAAGGAAACACCATATATTTT. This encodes CASSPRGREGNTIYF.

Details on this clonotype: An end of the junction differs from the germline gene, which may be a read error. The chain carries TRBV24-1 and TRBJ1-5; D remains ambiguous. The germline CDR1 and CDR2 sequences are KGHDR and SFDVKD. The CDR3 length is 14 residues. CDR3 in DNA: TGTGCCAGCAGTTTACTCCGGGGTAGTCAGCCCCAGCATTTT. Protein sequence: CASSLLRGSQPQHF.

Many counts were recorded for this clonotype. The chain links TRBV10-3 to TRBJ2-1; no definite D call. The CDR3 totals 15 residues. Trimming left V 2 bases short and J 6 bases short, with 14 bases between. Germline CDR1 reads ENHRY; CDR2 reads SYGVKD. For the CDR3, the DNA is TGTGCCATCAGTGAGGCAGAGGACCCCCTCAATGAGCAGTTCTTC. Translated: CAISEAEDPLNEQFF.

In nucleotides, the CDR3 is TGTGCCAGCAGCCCGCCGACTAGCGGGGGGCCCAAGACCCAGTACTTC. This translates into CASSPPTSGGPKTQYF. This chain links TRBV7-8 with TRBJ2-7, with 13 bases fitting TRBD2. The closer fit of TRBJ2-5 to the DNA end suggests the J call may be wrong. The CDR3 has 16 amino acids. Germline assignment: CDR1 SGHVS and CDR2 FQNEAQ.

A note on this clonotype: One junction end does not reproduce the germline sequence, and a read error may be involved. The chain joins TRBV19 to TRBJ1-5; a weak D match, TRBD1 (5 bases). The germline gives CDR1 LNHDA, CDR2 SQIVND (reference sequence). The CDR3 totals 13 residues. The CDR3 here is CASSVTAQQPQHF. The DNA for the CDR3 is TGTGCCAGTAGTGTGACAGCACAACAGCCCCAACATTTT.

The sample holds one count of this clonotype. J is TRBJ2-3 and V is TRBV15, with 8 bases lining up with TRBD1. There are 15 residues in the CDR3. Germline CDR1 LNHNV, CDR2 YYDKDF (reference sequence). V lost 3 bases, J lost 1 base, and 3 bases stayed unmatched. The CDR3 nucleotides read TGTGCCACCAGCAGTCCGGACAGGGGCACAGATACGCAGTATTTT. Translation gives CATSSPDRGTDTQYF.

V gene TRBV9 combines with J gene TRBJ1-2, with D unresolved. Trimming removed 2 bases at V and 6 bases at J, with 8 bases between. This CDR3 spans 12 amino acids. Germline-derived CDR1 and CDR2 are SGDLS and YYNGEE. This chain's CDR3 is CASSVHTNGYTF. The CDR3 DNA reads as TGTGCCAGCAGCGTCCACACGAATGGCTACACCTTC.

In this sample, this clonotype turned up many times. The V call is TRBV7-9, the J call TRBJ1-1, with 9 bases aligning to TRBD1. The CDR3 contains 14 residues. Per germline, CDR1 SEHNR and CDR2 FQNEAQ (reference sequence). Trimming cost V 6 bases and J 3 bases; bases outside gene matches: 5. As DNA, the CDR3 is TGTGCCAGCAGAGCACAGGGGGCCGACACTGAAGCTTTCTTT. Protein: CASRAQGADTEAFF.

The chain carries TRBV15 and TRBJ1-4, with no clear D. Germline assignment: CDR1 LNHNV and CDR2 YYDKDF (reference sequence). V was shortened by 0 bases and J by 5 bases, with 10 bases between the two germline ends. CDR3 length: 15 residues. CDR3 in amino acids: CATSRERQLNEKLFF. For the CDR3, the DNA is TGTGCCACCAGCAGAGAGAGACAATTAAATGAAAAACTGTTTTTT.

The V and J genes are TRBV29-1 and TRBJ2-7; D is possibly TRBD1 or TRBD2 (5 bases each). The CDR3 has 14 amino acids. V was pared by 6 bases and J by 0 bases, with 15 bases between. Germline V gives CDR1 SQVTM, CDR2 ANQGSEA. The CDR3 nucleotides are TGCAGCGTCGGCCGGGACGGCACCTCCTACGAGCAGTACTTC. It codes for CSVGRDGTSYEQYF.

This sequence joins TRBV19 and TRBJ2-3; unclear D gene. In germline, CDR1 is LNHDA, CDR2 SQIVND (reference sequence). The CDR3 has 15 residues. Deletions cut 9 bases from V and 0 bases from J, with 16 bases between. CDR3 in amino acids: CASRDLFDSTDTQYF. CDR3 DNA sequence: TGTGCCAGCCGAGATCTATTTGATAGCACAGATACGCAGTATTTT.

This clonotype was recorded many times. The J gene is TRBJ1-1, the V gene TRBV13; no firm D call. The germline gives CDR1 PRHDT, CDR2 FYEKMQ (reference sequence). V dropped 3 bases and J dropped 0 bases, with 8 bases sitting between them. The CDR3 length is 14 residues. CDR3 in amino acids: CASSFGLMNTEAFF. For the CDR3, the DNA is TGTGCCAGCAGCTTCGGCCTCATGAACACTGAAGCTTTCTTT.

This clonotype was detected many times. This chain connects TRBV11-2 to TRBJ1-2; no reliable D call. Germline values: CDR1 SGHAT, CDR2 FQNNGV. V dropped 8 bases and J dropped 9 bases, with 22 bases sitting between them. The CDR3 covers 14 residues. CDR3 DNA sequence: TGTGCCAGCGGATTAGTGACCGGAGGGCAAAGCTACACCTTC. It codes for CASGLVTGGQSYTF.

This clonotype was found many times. The CDR3 coding sequence is TGCGCCAGCAGCTTAAGCTTGAACACTGAAGCTTTCTTT. It yields the protein CASSLSLNTEAFF. J is TRBJ1-1 and V is TRBV5-1; no reliable D call. The CDR3 length is 13 residues. V was pared by 2 bases and J by 0 bases, with 5 bases between. In germline, CDR1 is SGHRS, CDR2 YFSETQ.